This T cell receptor beta chain was obtained from a study of Tregs in tolerant kidney transplant recipients. Study-wide results and caveats: This study did not directly address biological reproducibility. Few patients were studied, so findings need validation in larger groups. Expanding Tregs on activated donor B cells appeared to best identify donor-specific TCRbeta clones.

With regard to this clone: What it recognizes is unknown.

CD4+CD25+CD127- Tregs, CD4+CD25- non-Tregs, CD4 and CD8 cells were sorted. Per germline, CDR1 SGHKS and CDR2 YYEKEE (reference sequence). The V gene end was trimmed by 7 bases and the J gene end by 0 bases; junction bases not matched to a gene: 6. CDR3 length equals 14 residues. Profiling relied on immunoSEQ multiplex PCR, and the TCRdb table lists in-frame clones only, not all of them. The sample has 50,000 or so clones, under 95% seen once; the top ten hold 0.6% to 0.7%. The rearrangement uses TRBV5-5 and TRBJ2-7; 8 bases agree with TRBD1. This clonotype was sampled from a human donor in good health. Sequencing was carried out using Tregs from blood. The CDR3 bases are TGTGCCAGCGGACGACAGGGGAGCTCCTACGAGCAGTACTTC. As protein: CASGRQGSSYEQYF.